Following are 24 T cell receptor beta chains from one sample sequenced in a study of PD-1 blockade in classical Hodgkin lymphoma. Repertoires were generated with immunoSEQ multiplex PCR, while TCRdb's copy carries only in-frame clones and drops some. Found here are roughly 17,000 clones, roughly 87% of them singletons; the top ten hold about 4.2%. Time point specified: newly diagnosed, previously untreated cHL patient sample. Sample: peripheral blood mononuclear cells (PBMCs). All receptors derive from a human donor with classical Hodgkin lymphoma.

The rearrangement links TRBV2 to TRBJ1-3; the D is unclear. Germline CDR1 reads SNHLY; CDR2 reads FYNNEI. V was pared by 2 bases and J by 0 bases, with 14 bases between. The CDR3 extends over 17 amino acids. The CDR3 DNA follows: TGTGCCAGCAGTGAATTTGCGGGCAGCACCTCTGGAAACACCATATATTTT. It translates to CASSEFAGSTSGNTIYF.

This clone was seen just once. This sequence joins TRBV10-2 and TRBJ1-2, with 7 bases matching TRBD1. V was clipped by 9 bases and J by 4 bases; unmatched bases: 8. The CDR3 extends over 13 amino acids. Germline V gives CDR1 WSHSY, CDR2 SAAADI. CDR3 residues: CASGDRVSYGYTF. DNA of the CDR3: TGCGCCAGTGGAGACAGGGTTTCCTATGGCTACACCTTC.

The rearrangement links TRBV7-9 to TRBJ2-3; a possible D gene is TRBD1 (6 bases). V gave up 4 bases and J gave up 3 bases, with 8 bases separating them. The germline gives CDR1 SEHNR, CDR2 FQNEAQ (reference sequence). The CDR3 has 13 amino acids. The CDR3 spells CASSYGTTDTQYF. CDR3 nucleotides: TGTGCCAGCAGCTACGGGACAACAGATACGCAGTATTTT.

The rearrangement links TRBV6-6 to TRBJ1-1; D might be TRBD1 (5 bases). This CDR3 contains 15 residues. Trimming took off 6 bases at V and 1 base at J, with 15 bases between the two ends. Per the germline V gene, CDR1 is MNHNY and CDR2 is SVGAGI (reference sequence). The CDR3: CASRDPREGNTEAFF. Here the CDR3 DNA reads TGTGCCAGCAGGGATCCCAGGGAGGGGAACACTGAAGCTTTCTTT.

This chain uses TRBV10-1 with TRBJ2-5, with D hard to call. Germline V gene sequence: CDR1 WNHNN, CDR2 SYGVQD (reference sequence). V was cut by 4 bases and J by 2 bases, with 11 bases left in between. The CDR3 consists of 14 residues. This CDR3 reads CASSAPGSQETQYF. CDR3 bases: TGCGCCAGCAGTGCCCCCGGAAGTCAAGAGACCCAGTACTTC.

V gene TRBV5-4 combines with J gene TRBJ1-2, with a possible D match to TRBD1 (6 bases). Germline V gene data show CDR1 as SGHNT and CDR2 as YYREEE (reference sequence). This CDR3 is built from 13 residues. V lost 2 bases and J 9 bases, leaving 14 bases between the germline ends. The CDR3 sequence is CASSFGGHGRYTF. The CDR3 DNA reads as TGTGCCAGCAGCTTTGGGGGGCACGGCCGCTACACCTTC.

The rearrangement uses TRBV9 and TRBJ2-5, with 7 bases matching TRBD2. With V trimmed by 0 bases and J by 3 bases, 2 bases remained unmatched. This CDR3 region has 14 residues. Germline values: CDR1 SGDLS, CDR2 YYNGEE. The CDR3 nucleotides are TGTGCCAGCAGCGTAGGTGGGACTAAAGAGACCCAGTACTTC. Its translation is CASSVGGTKETQYF.

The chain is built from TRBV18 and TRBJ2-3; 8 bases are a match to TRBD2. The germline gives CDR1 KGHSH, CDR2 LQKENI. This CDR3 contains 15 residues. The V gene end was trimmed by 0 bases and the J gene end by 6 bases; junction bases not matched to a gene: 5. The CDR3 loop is CASSPPSGSSDTQYF. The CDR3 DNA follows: TGTGCCAGCTCACCACCAAGCGGGAGTTCGGATACGCAGTATTTT. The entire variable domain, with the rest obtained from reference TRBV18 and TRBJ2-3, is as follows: NAGVMQNPRHLVRRRGQEARLRCSPMKGHSHVYWYRQLPEEGLKFMVYLQKENIIDESGMPKERFSAEFPKEGPSILRIQQVVRGDSAAYFCASSPPSGSSDTQYFGPGTRLTVL.

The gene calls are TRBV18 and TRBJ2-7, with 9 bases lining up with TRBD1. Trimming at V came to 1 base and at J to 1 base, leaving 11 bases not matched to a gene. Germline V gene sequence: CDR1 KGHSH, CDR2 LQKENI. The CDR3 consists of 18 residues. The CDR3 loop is CASSPLPVGTGTSYEQYF. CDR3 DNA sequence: TGTGCCAGCTCACCACTCCCGGTGGGGACAGGGACATCCTACGAGCAGTACTTC.

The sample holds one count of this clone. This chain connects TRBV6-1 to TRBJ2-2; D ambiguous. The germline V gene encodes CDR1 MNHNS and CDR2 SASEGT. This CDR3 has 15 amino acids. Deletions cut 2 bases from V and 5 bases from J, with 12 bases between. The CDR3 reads CASSEPGLVTGELFF. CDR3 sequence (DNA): TGTGCCAGCAGTGAACCTGGATTGGTAACCGGGGAGCTGTTTTTT.

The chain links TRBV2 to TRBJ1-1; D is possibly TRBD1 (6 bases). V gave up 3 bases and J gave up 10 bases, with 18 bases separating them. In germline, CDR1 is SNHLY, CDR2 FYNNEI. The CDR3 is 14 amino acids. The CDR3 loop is CASSEGGQGLSAFF. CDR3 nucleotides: TGTGCCAGCAGTGAGGGAGGGCAGGGGCTCTCAGCTTTCTTT.

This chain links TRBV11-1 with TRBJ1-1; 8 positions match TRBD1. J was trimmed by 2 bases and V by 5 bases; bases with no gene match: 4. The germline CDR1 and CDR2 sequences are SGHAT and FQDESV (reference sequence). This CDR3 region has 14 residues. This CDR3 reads CASSPGTGNTEAFF. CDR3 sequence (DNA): TGTGCCAGCAGCCCAGGGACAGGAAACACTGAAGCTTTCTTT.

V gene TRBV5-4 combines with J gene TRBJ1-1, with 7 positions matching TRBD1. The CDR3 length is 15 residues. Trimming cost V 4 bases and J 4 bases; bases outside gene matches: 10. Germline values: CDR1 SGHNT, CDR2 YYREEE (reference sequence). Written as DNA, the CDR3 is TGTGCCAGCAGCCGGGGGGACAGCAAGGCCACTGAAGCTTTCTTT. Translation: CASSRGDSKATEAFF.

The CDR3 is CASSRSGTGGTEAFF. In nucleotides, the CDR3 is TGCGCCAGCAGCAGGTCCGGGACAGGGGGCACTGAAGCTTTCTTT. The J gene is TRBJ1-1, the V gene TRBV5-1; 11 nucleotides line up with TRBD1. V shed 4 bases and J 4 bases; nucleotides not matched to a gene: 6. This CDR3 is 15 amino acids long. Looked up from germline, CDR1 is SGHRS and CDR2 is YFSETQ.

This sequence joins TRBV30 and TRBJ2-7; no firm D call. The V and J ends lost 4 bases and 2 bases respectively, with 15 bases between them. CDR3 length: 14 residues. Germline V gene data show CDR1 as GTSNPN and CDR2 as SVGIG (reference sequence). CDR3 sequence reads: CAWIPGPPPYEQYF. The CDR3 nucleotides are TGTGCCTGGATCCCCGGGCCTCCTCCCTACGAGCAGTACTTC. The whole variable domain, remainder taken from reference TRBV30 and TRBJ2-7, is SQTIHQWPATLVQPVGSPLSLECTVEGTSNPNLYWYRQAAGRGLQLLFYSVGIGQISSEVPQNLSASRPQDRQFILSSKKLLLSDSGFYLCAWIPGPPPYEQYFGPGTRLTVT.

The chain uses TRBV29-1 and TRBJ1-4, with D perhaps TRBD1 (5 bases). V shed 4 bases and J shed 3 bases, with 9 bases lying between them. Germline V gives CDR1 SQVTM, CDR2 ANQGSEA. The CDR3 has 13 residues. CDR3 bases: TGCAGCGTTGGGGGGGGAGCTAATGAAAAACTGTTTTTT. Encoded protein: CSVGGGANEKLFF.

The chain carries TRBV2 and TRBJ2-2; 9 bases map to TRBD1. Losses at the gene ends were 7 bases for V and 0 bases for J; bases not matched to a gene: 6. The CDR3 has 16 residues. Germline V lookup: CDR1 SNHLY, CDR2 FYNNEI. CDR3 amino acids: CASKGQGITNTGELFF. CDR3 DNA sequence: TGTGCCAGCAAAGGACAGGGGATCACGAACACCGGGGAGCTGTTTTTT. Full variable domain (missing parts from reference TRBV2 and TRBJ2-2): EPEVTQTPSHQVTQMGQEVILRCVPISNHLYFYWYRQILGQKVEFLVSFYNNEISEKSEIFDDQFSVERPDGSNFTLKIRSTKLEDSAMYFCASKGQGITNTGELFFGEGSRLTVL.

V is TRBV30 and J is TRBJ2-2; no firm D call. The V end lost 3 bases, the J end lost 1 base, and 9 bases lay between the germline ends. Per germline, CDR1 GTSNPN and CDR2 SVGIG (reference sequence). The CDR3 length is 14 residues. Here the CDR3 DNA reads TGTGCCTGGAGCCGGATGTTGAACACCGGGGAGCTGTTTTTT. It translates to CAWSRMLNTGELFF.

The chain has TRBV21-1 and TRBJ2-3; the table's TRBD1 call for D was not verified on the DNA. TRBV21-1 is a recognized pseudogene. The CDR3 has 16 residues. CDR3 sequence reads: CASSKGAGGRTDTQYF. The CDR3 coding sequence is TGTGCCAGCAGCAAAGGGGCAGGGGGCCGCACAGATACGCAGTATTTT.

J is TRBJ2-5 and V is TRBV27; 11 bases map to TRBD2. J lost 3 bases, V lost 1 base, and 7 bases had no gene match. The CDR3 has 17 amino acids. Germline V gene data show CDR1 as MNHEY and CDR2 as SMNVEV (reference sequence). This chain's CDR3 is CASSLLSLAGGKETQYF. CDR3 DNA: TGTGCCAGCAGTTTATTGTCCCTAGCGGGAGGTAAAGAGACCCAGTACTTC.

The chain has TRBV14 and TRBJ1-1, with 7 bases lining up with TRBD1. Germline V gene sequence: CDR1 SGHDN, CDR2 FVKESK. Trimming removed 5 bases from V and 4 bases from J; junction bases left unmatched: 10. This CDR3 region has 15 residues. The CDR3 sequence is CASSMKTGDGTEAFF. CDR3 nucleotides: TGTGCCAGCAGCATGAAAACAGGGGATGGCACTGAAGCTTTCTTT.

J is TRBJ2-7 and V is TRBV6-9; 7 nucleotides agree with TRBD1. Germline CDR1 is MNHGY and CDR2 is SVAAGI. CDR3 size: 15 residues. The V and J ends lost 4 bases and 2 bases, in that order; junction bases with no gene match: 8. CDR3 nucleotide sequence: TGTGCCAGCAGTTTGACCGACAGGGCGACCTACGAGCAGTACTTC. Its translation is CASSLTDRATYEQYF.

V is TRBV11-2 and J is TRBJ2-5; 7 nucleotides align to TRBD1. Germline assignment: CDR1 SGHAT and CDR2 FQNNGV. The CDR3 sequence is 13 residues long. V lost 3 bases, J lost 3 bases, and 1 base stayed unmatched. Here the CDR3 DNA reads TGTGCCAGCAGCTTCGGGACAGAAGAGACCCAGTACTTC. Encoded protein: CASSFGTEETQYF. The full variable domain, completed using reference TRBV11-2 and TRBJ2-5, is EAGVAQSPRYKIIEKRQSVAFWCNPISGHATLYWYQQILGQGPKLLIQFQNNGVVDDSQLPKDRFSAERLKGVDSTLKIQPAKLEDSAVYLCASSFGTEETQYFGPGTRLLVL.

In DNA, the CDR3 is TGTGCCATCAGTGGGTCAGGGCGGGAGCAGTACTTC. It is translated as CAISGSGREQYF. The chain uses TRBV10-3 and TRBJ2-7, with TRBD1 as a possible D gene (5 bases). Germline V CDR1 and CDR2: ENHRY, SYGVKD. The CDR3 runs 12 residues. V lost 4 bases to trimming and J lost 7 bases, with 11 bases between them.